The clone carrying this T cell receptor beta chain was observed many times. As yet, its antigen is unknown. The entry originates in a study of T cells in Graves' hyperthyroidism and ophthalmopathy. CDR3 size: 17 residues. Trimming removed 7 bases from V and 0 bases from J, with 18 bases in between. Study outcomes and limitations: Ophthalmopathy and stable hyperthyroidism were separated by a 13 V-J model.

TCR beta CDR3 region amplification was performed from RNA transcripts. The primer set for the first-round RT-PCR of the TCR CDR3 was HTBI. A single record per CDR3 protein comes from TCRdb applying MiXCR to the multiplex PCR reads. The sample shows a few hundred thousand distinct CDR3 sequences, less than 25% of them seen only once. The genes are TRBV12-3 or TRBV12-4 and TRBJ2-2, with TRBD2 as a possible D gene (5 bases). This receptor was taken from a man aged 18 to 30 with Graves' hyperthyroidism. Material: blood. CDR3 nucleotides: TGTGCCAGCACCCTTATGGGAGTTCTGGCGAACACCGGGGAGCTGTTTTTT. Encoded protein: CASTLMGVLANTGELFF.